This entry is about one T cell receptor (beta chain). The entry originates in a study of cytomegalovirus exposure and HLA in healthy donors. Data came from immunoSEQ multiplex PCR; TCRdb stores just in-frame clones and leaves some out. The sample includes about 260,000 clones, 90% seen only once; the top ten take 3% to 3.5%. Trimming pared 5 bases from V and 5 bases from J, leaving 11 bases between. This CDR3 region has 13 residues. Germline values: CDR1 SEHNR, CDR2 FQNEAQ (reference sequence). Material for sequencing was PBMCs. The chain carries TRBV7-9 and TRBJ2-3; D is perhaps TRBD2 (6 bases). The sequence was obtained from a woman aged 25 to 45 in good health and CMV-seronegative. CDR3 sequence reads: CASSPGGVDTQYF. For the CDR3, the DNA is TGTGCCAGCAGCCCCGGAGGGGTAGATACGCAGTATTTT. The full variable domain, in which reference TRBV7-9 and TRBJ2-3 provide the parts outside the CDR3, is DTGVSQNPRHKITKRGQNVTFRCDPISEHNRLYWYRQTLGQGPEFLTYFQNEAQLEKSRLLSDRFSAERPKGSFSTLEIQRTEQGDSAMYLCASSPGGVDTQYFGPGTRLTVL.